The 13 T cell receptor beta chains reported below all come from one sample, sequenced in a study of control samples from healthy donors and cancer patients. The method was immunoSEQ multiplex PCR; TCRdb's version includes in-frame clones alone and lacks a portion of them. This table has some 130,000 clones, over 85% appearing once. Sequencing was performed on blood. The origin of the receptors is a man aged 25 to 40 in good health.

The J gene is TRBJ1-2, the V gene TRBV10-3; D remains unclear. With 6 bases removed from V and 2 bases from J, the gap between germline ends came to 10 bases. The length of the CDR3 is 13 residues. From germline, CDR1 is ENHRY and CDR2 SYGVKD. CDR3 coding DNA: TGTGCCATCAGCCCTGACGTCAACTATGGCTACACCTTC. Its protein product is CAISPDVNYGYTF.

This rearrangement joins TRBV2 to TRBJ1-2; TRBD1 is a possible D gene (6 bases). The germline gives CDR1 SNHLY, CDR2 FYNNEI. V was clipped by 2 bases and J by 2 bases, with 9 bases between them. The CDR3 length is 14 residues. As DNA, the CDR3 is TGTGCCAGCAGTGAACCGGACAGAAACTATGGCTACACCTTC. Protein product: CASSEPDRNYGYTF.

This chain joins TRBV7-8 and TRBJ2-3; no definite D call. The CDR3 is 16 amino acids. V was clipped by 5 bases and J by 6 bases, with 21 bases between them. CDR1 is SGHVS, CDR2 FQNEAQ, per germline. CDR3 in amino acids: CASSRPGRPRSDTQYF. The CDR3 DNA sequence: TGTGCCAGCAGCCGACCGGGCCGACCCCGTTCGGATACGCAGTATTTT.

This chain uses TRBV29-1 with TRBJ1-1; D not resolved. Trimming left V 4 bases short and J 0 bases short, with 9 bases between. This CDR3 is built from 13 residues. CDR1 and CDR2 from the germline V gene are SQVTM and ANQGSEA. DNA for the CDR3: TGCAGCGTTGGGTCAGATCTGAACACTGAAGCTTTCTTT. Translation: CSVGSDLNTEAFF.

Comment on this clone: Its ends do not fully match the called genes, so a read error is possible. The chain joins TRBV7-7 to TRBJ2-3; D is possibly TRBD1 or TRBD2 (5 bases each). The CDR3 is made up of 15 amino acids. Looked up from germline, CDR1 is SSHAT and CDR2 is FNYEAQ (reference sequence). Here the CDR3 DNA reads TGTGCTAGCAGTACTACAGGAGGATCTACAGATACGCAGTATTTT. Its translation is CASSTTGGSTDTQYF.

V gene TRBV19 combines with J gene TRBJ2-1; the D gene is possibly TRBD1 (6 bases). Germline assignment: CDR1 LNHDA and CDR2 SQIVND (reference sequence). V gave up 2 bases and J gave up 9 bases, with 11 bases separating them. This CDR3 is 13 amino acids long. The CDR3 reads CASSITGTGEQFF. The CDR3 DNA sequence: TGTGCCAGTAGTATAACAGGGACCGGTGAGCAGTTCTTC. The complete variable domain, with remaining parts taken from reference TRBV19 and TRBJ2-1, reads DGGITQSPKYLFRKEGQNVTLSCEQNLNHDAMYWYRQDPGQGLRLIYYSQIVNDFQKGDIAEGYSVSREKKESFPLTVTSAQKNPTAFYLCASSITGTGEQFFGPGTRLTVL.

This chain uses TRBV6-2 or TRBV6-3 with TRBJ1-5; the D is unclear. Germline V CDR1 and CDR2: MNHEY, SVGEGT. This CDR3 is 12 amino acids long. Trimming removed 2 bases from V and 12 bases from J, with 11 bases in between. CDR3 sequence reads: CASSYLGLVQHF. In nucleotides, the CDR3 is TGTGCCAGCAGTTACCTCGGGCTAGTCCAGCATTTT.

The CDR3 loop is CASSEVAGGDTDTQYF. The CDR3 nucleotides read TGTGCCAGCAGTGAAGTGGCGGGGGGCGACACAGATACGCAGTATTTT. V is TRBV2 and J is TRBJ2-3; 8 nucleotides align to TRBD2. This CDR3 has 16 residues. With V trimmed by 1 base and J by 2 bases, 5 bases remained unmatched. The germline V gene has CDR1 SNHLY and CDR2 FYNNEI.

The gene calls are TRBV5-1 and TRBJ1-5; 9 bases map to TRBD1. CDR1 SGHRS and CDR2 YFSETQ come from the germline V gene. The CDR3 spans 15 residues. The J segment lost 1 base and the V segment lost 3 bases, leaving 2 bases of the junction unmatched. CDR3 residues: CASSYGQGSNQPQHF. The CDR3 DNA reads TGCGCCAGCAGCTATGGACAGGGGAGCAATCAGCCCCAGCATTTT.

V usage is TRBV18 and J usage is TRBJ1-5; 8 bases fit TRBD1. The germline V gene encodes CDR1 KGHSH and CDR2 LQKENI. The CDR3 totals 15 residues. V lost 4 bases to trimming and J lost 3 bases; unmatched junction nucleotides: 5. The CDR3 region is CASSRGTGLNQPQHF. Written as DNA, the CDR3 is TGTGCCAGCTCACGAGGGACAGGTCTCAATCAGCCCCAGCATTTT. Complete variable domain (other parts from reference TRBV18 and TRBJ1-5): NAGVMQNPRHLVRRRGQEARLRCSPMKGHSHVYWYRQLPEEGLKFMVYLQKENIIDESGMPKERFSAEFPKEGPSILRIQQVVRGDSAAYFCASSRGTGLNQPQHFGDGTRLSIL.

This clone came up once. V usage is TRBV19 and J usage is TRBJ1-5, with TRBD1 matching 7 bases. The length of the CDR3 is 16 residues. CDR1 LNHDA and CDR2 SQIVND come from the germline V gene (reference sequence). V shed 6 bases, J shed 2 bases, and the junction held 10 bases outside the gene matches. The CDR3 sequence: CASSNVPGTGNQPQHF. CDR3 DNA sequence: TGTGCCAGTAGCAACGTACCCGGGACAGGCAATCAGCCCCAGCATTTT.

This chain uses TRBV19 with TRBJ1-1; unclear D gene. The germline V and J ends were trimmed by 3 bases and 13 bases, with 12 bases remaining between them. CDR1 and CDR2 from the germline V gene are LNHDA and SQIVND (reference sequence). The CDR3 totals 11 residues. The CDR3 loop reads CASSMGGKGFF. As DNA, the CDR3 is TGTGCCAGTAGTATGGGAGGGAAGGGTTTCTTT.

This rearrangement joins TRBV5-1 to TRBJ1-6, with 7 bases that match TRBD1. The CDR3 totals 14 residues. The V and J ends lost 0 bases and 6 bases, in that order; junction bases with no gene match: 0. Germline assignment: CDR1 SGHRS and CDR2 YFSETQ. The CDR3 sequence is CASSLGDSNSPLHF. The DNA for the CDR3 is TGCGCCAGCAGCTTGGGGGACAGTAATTCACCCCTCCACTTT. The full variable domain, completed using reference TRBV5-1 and TRBJ1-6, is KAGVTQTPRYLIKTRGQQVTLSCSPISGHRSVSWYQQTPGQGLQFLFEYFSETQRNKGNFPGRFSGRQFSNSRSEMNVSTLELGDSALYLCASSLGDSNSPLHFGNGTRLTVT.